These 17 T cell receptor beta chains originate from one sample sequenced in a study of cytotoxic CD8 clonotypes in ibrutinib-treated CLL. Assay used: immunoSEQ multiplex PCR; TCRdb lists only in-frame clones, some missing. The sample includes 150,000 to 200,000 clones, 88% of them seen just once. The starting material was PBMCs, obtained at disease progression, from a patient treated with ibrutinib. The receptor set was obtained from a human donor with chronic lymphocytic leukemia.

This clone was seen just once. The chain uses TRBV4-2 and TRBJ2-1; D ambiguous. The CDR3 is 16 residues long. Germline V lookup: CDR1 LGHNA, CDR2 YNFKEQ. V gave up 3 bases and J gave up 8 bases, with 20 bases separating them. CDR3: CASSQVLSGPMDEQFF. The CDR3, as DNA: TGTGCCAGCAGCCAGGTTCTCTCCGGACCTATGGATGAGCAGTTCTTC.

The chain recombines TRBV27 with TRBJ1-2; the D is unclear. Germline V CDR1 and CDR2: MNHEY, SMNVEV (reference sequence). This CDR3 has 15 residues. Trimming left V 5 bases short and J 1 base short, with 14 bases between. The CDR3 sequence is CASSPTVTDNYGYTF. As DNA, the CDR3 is TGTGCCAGCAGTCCGACCGTGACCGATAACTATGGCTACACCTTC.

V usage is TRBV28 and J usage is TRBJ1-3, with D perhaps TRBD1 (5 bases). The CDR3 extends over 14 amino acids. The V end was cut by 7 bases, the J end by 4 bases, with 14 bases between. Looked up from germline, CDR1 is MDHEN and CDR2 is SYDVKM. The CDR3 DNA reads TGTGCCAGCATTAACCTGGGGGGGGGAAACACCATATATTTT. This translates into CASINLGGGNTIYF. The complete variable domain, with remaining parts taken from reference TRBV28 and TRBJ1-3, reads DVKVTQSSRYLVKRTGEKVFLECVQDMDHENMFWYRQDPGLGLRLIYFSYDVKMKEKGDIPEGYSVSREKKERFSLILESASTNQTSMYLCASINLGGGNTIYFGEGSWLTVV.

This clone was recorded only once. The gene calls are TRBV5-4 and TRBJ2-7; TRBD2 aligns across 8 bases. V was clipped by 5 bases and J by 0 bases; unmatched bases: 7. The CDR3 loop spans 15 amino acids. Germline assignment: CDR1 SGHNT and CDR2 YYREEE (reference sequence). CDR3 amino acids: CASRAERESSYEQYF. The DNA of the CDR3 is TGTGCCAGCAGAGCTGAGCGGGAGAGCTCCTACGAGCAGTACTTC.

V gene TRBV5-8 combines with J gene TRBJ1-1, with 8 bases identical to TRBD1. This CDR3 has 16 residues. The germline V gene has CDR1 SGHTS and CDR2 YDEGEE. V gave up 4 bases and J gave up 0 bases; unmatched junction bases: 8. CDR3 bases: TGTGCCAGCAGCCTTGGACAGGGAAGGATGAACACTGAAGCTTTCTTT. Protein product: CASSLGQGRMNTEAFF.

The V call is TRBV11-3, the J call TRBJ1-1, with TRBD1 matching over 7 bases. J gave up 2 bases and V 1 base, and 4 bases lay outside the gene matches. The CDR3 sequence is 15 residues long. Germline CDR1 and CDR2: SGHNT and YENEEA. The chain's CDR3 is CASSLGDRVNTEAFF. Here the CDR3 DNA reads TGTGCCAGCAGCTTAGGCGACAGGGTAAACACTGAAGCTTTCTTT.

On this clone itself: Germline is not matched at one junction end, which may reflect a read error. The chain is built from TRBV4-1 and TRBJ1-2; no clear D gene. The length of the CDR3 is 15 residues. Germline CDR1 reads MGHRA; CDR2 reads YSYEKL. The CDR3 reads CVSSRLVEGNYGYTF. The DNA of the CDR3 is TGCGTCAGCAGCCGGCTCGTGGAGGGTAACTATGGCTACACCTTC.

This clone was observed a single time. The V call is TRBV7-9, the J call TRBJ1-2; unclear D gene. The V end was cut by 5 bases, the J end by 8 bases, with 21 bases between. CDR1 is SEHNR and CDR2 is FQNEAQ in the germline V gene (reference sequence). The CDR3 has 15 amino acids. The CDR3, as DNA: TGTGCCAGCAGCCCCCGGGAGGGAAGATTGGGAGGCTACACCTTC. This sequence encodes CASSPREGRLGGYTF. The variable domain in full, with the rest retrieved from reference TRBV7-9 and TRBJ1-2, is DTGVSQNPRHKITKRGQNVTFRCDPISEHNRLYWYRQTLGQGPEFLTYFQNEAQLEKSRLLSDRFSAERPKGSFSTLEIQRTEQGDSAMYLCASSPREGRLGGYTFGSGTRLTVV.

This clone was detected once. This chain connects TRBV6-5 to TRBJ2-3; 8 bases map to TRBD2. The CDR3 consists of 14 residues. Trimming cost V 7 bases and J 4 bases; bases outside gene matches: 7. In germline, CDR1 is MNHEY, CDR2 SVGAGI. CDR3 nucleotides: TGTGCCAGCAAGCGGGAGAGGAGGTCAGATACGCAGTATTTT. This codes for CASKRERRSDTQYF.

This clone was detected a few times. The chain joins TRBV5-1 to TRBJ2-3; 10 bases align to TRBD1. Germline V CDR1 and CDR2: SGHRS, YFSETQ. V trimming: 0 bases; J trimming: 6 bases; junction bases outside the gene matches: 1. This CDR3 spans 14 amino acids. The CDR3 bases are TGCGCCAGCAGCTTGGTGGGACAGGGGGATACGCAGTATTTT. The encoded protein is CASSLVGQGDTQYF.

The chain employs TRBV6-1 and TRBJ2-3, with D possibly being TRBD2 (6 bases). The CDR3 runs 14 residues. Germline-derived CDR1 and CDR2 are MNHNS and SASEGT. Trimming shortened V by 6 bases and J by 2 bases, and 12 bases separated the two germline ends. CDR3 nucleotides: TGTGCCAGCAGCGGAGGGGCTACCACAGATACGCAGTATTTT. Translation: CASSGGATTDTQYF.

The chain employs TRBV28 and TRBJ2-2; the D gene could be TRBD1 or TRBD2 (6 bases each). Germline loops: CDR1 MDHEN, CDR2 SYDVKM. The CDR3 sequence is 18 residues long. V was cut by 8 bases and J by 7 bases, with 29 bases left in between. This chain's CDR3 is CASYRAGWGRGALGELFF. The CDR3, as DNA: TGTGCCAGCTACCGGGCCGGGTGGGGGCGGGGTGCGCTCGGGGAGCTGTTTTTT.

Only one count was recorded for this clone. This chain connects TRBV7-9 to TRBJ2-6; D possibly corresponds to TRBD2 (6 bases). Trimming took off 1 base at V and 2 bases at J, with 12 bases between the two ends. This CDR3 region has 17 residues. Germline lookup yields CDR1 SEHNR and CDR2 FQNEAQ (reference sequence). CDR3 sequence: CASSLGLDSPGANVLTF. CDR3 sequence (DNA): TGTGCCAGCAGCTTAGGACTAGATTCCCCTGGGGCCAACGTCCTGACTTTC.

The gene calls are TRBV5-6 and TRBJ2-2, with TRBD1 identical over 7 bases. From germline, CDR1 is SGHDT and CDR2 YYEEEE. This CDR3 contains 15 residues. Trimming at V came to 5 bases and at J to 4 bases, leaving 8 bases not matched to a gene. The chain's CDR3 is CASSPDSGGTGELFF. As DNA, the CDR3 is TGTGCCAGCAGTCCTGACTCAGGGGGCACCGGGGAGCTGTTTTTT.

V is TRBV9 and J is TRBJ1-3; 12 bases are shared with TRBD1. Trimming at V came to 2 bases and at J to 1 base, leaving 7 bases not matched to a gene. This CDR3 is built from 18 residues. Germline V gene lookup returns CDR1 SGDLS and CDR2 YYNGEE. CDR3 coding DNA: TGTGCCAGCAGCGTGGGGGACAGGGGGCTCGGATCTGGAAACACCATATATTTT. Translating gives CASSVGDRGLGSGNTIYF. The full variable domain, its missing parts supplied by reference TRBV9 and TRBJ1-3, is DSGVTQTPKHLITATGQRVTLRCSPRSGDLSVYWYQQSLDQGLQFLIQYYNGEERAKGNILERFSAQQFPDLHSELNLSSLELGDSALYFCASSVGDRGLGSGNTIYFGEGSWLTVV.

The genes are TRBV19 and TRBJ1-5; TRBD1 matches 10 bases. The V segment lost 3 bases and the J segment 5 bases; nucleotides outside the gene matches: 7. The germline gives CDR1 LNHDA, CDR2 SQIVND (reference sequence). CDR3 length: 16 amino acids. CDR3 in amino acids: CASSIWGQGLDQPQHF. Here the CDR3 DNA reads TGTGCCAGTAGTATTTGGGGACAGGGGCTGGATCAGCCCCAGCATTTT.

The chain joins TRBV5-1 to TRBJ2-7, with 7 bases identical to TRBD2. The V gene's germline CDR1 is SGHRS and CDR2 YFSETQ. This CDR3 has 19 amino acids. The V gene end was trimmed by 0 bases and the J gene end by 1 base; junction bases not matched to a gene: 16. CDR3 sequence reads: CASSLVSREFRSGSYEQYF. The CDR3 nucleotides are TGCGCCAGCAGCTTGGTCTCGCGGGAGTTCAGGTCGGGATCCTACGAGCAGTACTTC.